A single sample gave rise to the 18 T cell receptor beta chains below, sequenced in a study of T cells in narcolepsy (dated by TCRdb to the late 2010s). The library was generated by the immunoSEQ multiplex PCR assay. The table comes from immuneACCESS by way of TCRdb, which keeps in-frame sequences with V and J called. Part of the clones is missing from these tables; in studies checked, under half for an unresolved V gene and the rest for unknown reasons. Within this sample are about 32,000 clones, with almost 80% of them counted one time only. The biggest ten clones account for about 4% of the sample. Sequencing used memory (CD45RA-) CD4+ T cells from blood. Explained via the paper, the cell subset or site label denotes: memory T cells sorted ex vivo from peripheral blood. These receptors were obtained from a human donor in good health.

The chain couples TRBV6-5 to TRBJ2-7; a weak D match, TRBD1 (6 bases). Between the trimmed V and J ends, which lost 5 bases and 1 base, there was a span of 15 bases. The germline V gene has CDR1 MNHEY and CDR2 SVGAGI. CDR3 length: 15 amino acids. For the CDR3, the DNA is TGTGCCAGCAGTCCGAGACAGGAGTTTTCCTACGAGCAGTACTTC. Amino acids: CASSPRQEFSYEQYF.

This clone was detected only a few times. The J gene is TRBJ1-5, the V gene TRBV6-6; D unresolved. The CDR3 sequence is 11 residues long. The germline V and J ends were trimmed by 8 bases and 7 bases, with 9 bases remaining between them. Germline assignment: CDR1 MNHNY and CDR2 SVGAGI (reference sequence). As DNA, the CDR3 is TGTGCCAGCGGCGTCGGGCAGCCCCAGCATTTT. Encoded protein: CASGVGQPQHF.

The chain uses TRBV2 and TRBJ1-1; D is perhaps TRBD1 (6 bases). Per germline, CDR1 SNHLY and CDR2 FYNNEI. The CDR3 runs to 17 residues. The V end was cut by 1 base, the J end by 5 bases, with 20 bases between. CDR3 region: CASSEGGPGAPGTEAFF. CDR3 coding DNA: TGTGCCAGCAGTGAAGGGGGACCAGGGGCCCCGGGGACTGAAGCTTTCTTT.

The V call is TRBV19, the J call TRBJ1-6, with TRBD1 matching 7 bases. V shed 5 bases, J shed 7 bases, and the junction held 8 bases outside the gene matches. This CDR3 has 15 residues. From germline, CDR1 is LNHDA and CDR2 SQIVND (reference sequence). The CDR3: CASSFTGAPNSPLHF. The CDR3 nucleotides are TGTGCCAGTAGTTTCACAGGGGCACCGAATTCACCCCTCCACTTT.

This clone was counted a few times. This chain links TRBV6-6 with TRBJ1-1, with 10 bases aligning to TRBD1. V shed 5 bases, J shed 1 base, and the junction held 7 bases outside the gene matches. This CDR3 comprises 16 residues. Germline V gives CDR1 MNHNY, CDR2 SVGAGI (reference sequence). The CDR3 region is CASSHGTGVGNTEAFF. In nucleotides, the CDR3 is TGTGCCAGCAGTCATGGGACAGGGGTAGGGAACACTGAAGCTTTCTTT.

This chain connects TRBV6-1 to TRBJ1-1; the match to TRBD1 covers 8 bases. Germline-derived CDR1 and CDR2 are MNHNS and SASEGT. The CDR3 covers 14 residues. J lost 3 bases, V lost 7 bases, and 7 bases had no gene match. Here the CDR3 DNA reads TGTGCCAGCACCCGAGACAGGGGCGACACTGAAGCTTTCTTT. Protein product: CASTRDRGDTEAFF.

Remarks on this clone: One end of the junction varies from germline; a read error may be responsible. The sample holds other DNA sequences that translate to the same CDR3. V usage is TRBV27 and J usage is TRBJ2-1; the D gene could be TRBD1 or TRBD2 (5 bases each). This CDR3 has 18 amino acids. Germline-derived CDR1 and CDR2 are MNHEY and SMNVEV (reference sequence). The CDR3 loop reads CASSLLGPGASSYNEQFF. In nucleotides, the CDR3 is TGTGCCAGCAGTTTATTGGGGCCTGGGGCTAGCTCCTACAATGAGCAATTCTTC.

The chain carries TRBV6-5 and TRBJ1-1, with a tentative D call TRBD1 (5 bases). In germline, CDR1 is MNHEY, CDR2 SVGAGI. Trimming left V 5 bases short and J 5 bases short, with 12 bases between. The CDR3 covers 13 residues. The CDR3 is CASSEIQGTEAFF. The CDR3 nucleotides are TGTGCCAGCAGTGAAATTCAGGGAACTGAAGCTTTCTTT.

The gene calls are TRBV7-9 and TRBJ1-2; D gene unclear. The ends were cut back, 7 bases at V and 8 bases at J, with 17 bases in the middle. There are 13 residues in the CDR3. Germline V gene lookup returns CDR1 SEHNR and CDR2 FQNEAQ (reference sequence). The DNA of the CDR3 is TGTGCCAGCACTTTGGGCCCGGCTATCGGCTACACCTTC. Amino acids: CASTLGPAIGYTF.

This clone has only a few counts. The chain carries TRBV5-1 and TRBJ2-7; D is possibly TRBD2 (6 bases). Germline assignment: CDR1 SGHRS and CDR2 YFSETQ. The V end lost 3 bases, the J end lost 7 bases, and 20 bases lay between the germline ends. The CDR3 is 15 residues long. The CDR3 DNA reads as TGCGCCAGCAGCTATTACGGAGGAGGGCCGGGGGAGCAGTACTTC. This gives the protein CASSYYGGGPGEQYF.

This clone occurred a few times. This chain joins TRBV12-5 and TRBJ1-4; no definite D call. Germline loops: CDR1 LGHNT, CDR2 FRNRAP. The length of the CDR3 is 14 residues. V lost 3 bases and J lost 7, with 12 bases in between. As DNA, the CDR3 is TGTGCTAGTGGTTTACTAGGGCGCCGTGAAAAACTGTTTTTT. Residues: CASGLLGRREKLFF.

This clone was recorded only once. The chain links TRBV6-5 to TRBJ1-2; the D is unclear. The CDR3 is 12 residues long. Germline V lookup: CDR1 MNHEY, CDR2 SVGAGI. The germline V and J ends were trimmed by 6 bases and 3 bases, with 8 bases remaining between them. The CDR3 bases are TGTGCCAGCAGGACGGGAGACTATGGCTACACCTTC. Its translation: CASRTGDYGYTF.

The gene calls are TRBV27 and TRBJ2-1, with D possibly matching TRBD2 (6 bases). Germline CDR1 MNHEY, CDR2 SMNVEV (reference sequence). V gave up 8 bases and J gave up 5 bases, with 22 bases separating them. The CDR3 is 16 residues long. In DNA form, the CDR3 reads TGTGCCAGCCGCCCGGGGCTAGCGTGGGGCAACAATGAGCAGTTCTTC. Its translation: CASRPGLAWGNNEQFF.

This chain uses TRBV5-4 with TRBJ1-2; 10 positions match TRBD1. The junction had 13 bases not matched to a gene; V was cut back by 6 bases and J by 5 bases. Germline CDR1 is SGHNT and CDR2 is YYREEE (reference sequence). This CDR3 region has 16 residues. CDR3 protein: CASNTQGQGLGYGYTF. The CDR3 DNA reads as TGTGCCAGCAACACCCAGGGACAGGGGTTAGGGTATGGCTACACCTTC.

J is TRBJ1-5 and V is TRBV16; 11 nucleotides line up with TRBD1. The CDR3 is made up of 16 amino acids. With V trimmed by 3 bases and J by 6 bases, 7 bases remained unmatched. The germline gives CDR1 KGHSY, CDR2 FQNENV. The CDR3 region is CASSHTGTGGSQPQHF. The CDR3 bases are TGTGCCAGCAGCCACACCGGGACAGGGGGTTCTCAGCCCCAGCATTTT. The entire variable domain, with the rest obtained from reference TRBV16 and TRBJ1-5, is as follows: GEEVAQTPKHLVRGEGQKAKLYCAPIKGHSYVFWYQQVLKNEFKFLISFQNENVFDETGMPKERFSAKCLPNSPCSLEIQATKLEDSAVYFCASSHTGTGGSQPQHFGDGTRLSIL.

The chain has TRBV6-6 and TRBJ2-1, with 11 positions matching TRBD2. This CDR3 is 14 amino acids long. Per the germline V gene, CDR1 is MNHNY and CDR2 is SVGAGI (reference sequence). J lost 10 bases, V lost 4 bases, and 6 bases had no gene match. CDR3 nucleotides: TGTGCCAGCAGTTTAGGGACTAGCGGAGTCGAGCAGTTCTTC. It codes for CASSLGTSGVEQFF.

The chain combines TRBV30 with TRBJ2-7; the D call may be TRBD1 or TRBD2 (6 bases each). The length of the CDR3 is 13 residues. Germline V gives CDR1 GTSNPN, CDR2 SVGIG (reference sequence). V lost 8 bases, J lost 2 bases, and 16 bases lay in between. CDR3 sequence (DNA): TGTGCCGGATCTGTCGGGGGCCCCTACGAGCAGTACTTC. Amino acids: CAGSVGGPYEQYF.

This clone was found once. The chain carries TRBV6-5 and TRBJ1-4, with no clear D. The CDR3 sequence is 11 residues long. Germline lookup yields CDR1 MNHEY and CDR2 SVGAGI. The V gene lost 5 bases and the J gene lost 7 bases, with 5 bases spanning the gap. The CDR3 sequence is CASSVTEKLFF. DNA for the CDR3: TGTGCCAGCAGTGTCACTGAAAAACTGTTTTTT.